Listed below are T cell receptor beta chains from one sample, sequenced in a study of T cells in Graves' hyperthyroidism and ophthalmopathy. Via MiXCR, TCRdb re-called the multiplex PCR reads, giving one row per CDR3 protein. The sample shows hundreds of thousands of distinct CDR3 sequences, over 40% of them seen only once. Sequencing input: peripheral blood or thyroid tissue (not recorded which). The receptors come from an adult man with Graves' disease, either hyperthyroidism or ophthalmopathy (not recorded which). Both conserved end residues are part of each CDR3. The D gene is left open where the match is weak. Rows give clone size only sometimes, using once, few, many, or a class for an expanded clone.

j_call | v_call | d_call | clone_size | cdr3_nt | cdr3_aa
TRBJ2-7 | TRBV6-1 | TRBD2 | NA | TGTGCCAGCAAATCGGGGGGGGCCGAGCAGTACTTC | CASKSGGAEQYF
TRBJ1-2 | TRBV6-5 | NA | few | TGTGCCAGCCACGGCACTCAAGGGATTGGCTACACCTTC | CASHGTQGIGYTF
TRBJ2-5 | TRBV6-5 | NA | NA | TGTGCCAGCAGTGAAGCTGGTGGGAGAGGAGTGGGAGAGACCCAGTACTTC | CASSEAGGRGVGETQYF
TRBJ2-7 | TRBV20-1 | NA | NA | TGCAGTGCTAGAGATTATGAAGAGGGCTCCTACGAGCAGTACTTC | CSARDYEEGSYEQYF
TRBJ2-7 | TRBV5-1 | NA | once | TGTGCCAGCAGCTTAGGTCCGGACTTCTACTACGAGCAGTACTTC | CASSLGPDFYYEQYF
TRBJ1-1 | TRBV2 | NA | NA | TGTGCCAGCAGGCAAGCCCGGGACTCCCTTAACACTGAAGCTTTCTTT | CASRQARDSLNTEAFF
TRBJ2-2 | TRBV7-6 | TRBD2 | many | TGTGCTAGCAGCTTAGGGCTAGCGGGCAACACCGGGGAGCTGTTTTTT | CASSLGLAGNTGELFF
TRBJ2-5 | TRBV24-1 | TRBD2 | NA | TGTGCCACCAGTCTTGGGACTAGCGGGGTCCAAGAGACCCAGTACTTC | CATSLGTSGVQETQYF
TRBJ1-5 | TRBV5-1 | NA | NA | TGCGCCAGCAGCTCGGGGGCCGGGAATAGCAATCAGCCCCAGCATTTT | CASSSGAGNSNQPQHF
TRBJ1-2 | TRBV7-4 | TRBD1 | NA | TGTGCCAGCAGTCCCTCCGGGACAGCATATGGCTACACCTTC | CASSPSGTAYGYTF
TRBJ1-4 | TRBV7-9 | TRBD1 | NA | TGTGCCAGCAGCGGGGGGACAGTAAATAATGAAAAACTGTTTTTT | CASSGGTVNNEKLFF
TRBJ2-2 | TRBV7-8 | NA | NA | TGTGCCAGCAGCTTAACTGTGGGCACCGGGGAGCTGTTTTTT | CASSLTVGTGELFF
TRBJ1-5 | TRBV20-1 | NA | few | TGCAGTGCAAAGAGCCCGGACGGCGGCCAGCCCCAGCATTTT | CSAKSPDGGQPQHF
TRBJ1-3 | TRBV10-3 | TRBD1 | NA | TGTGCCCTCCCTCTCTTTGGACAGGTCTCTGGAAACACCATATATTTT | CALPLFGQVSGNTIYF
TRBJ1-3 | TRBV2 | TRBD1 | many | TGTGCCAGCAGTGGCACAGGGGGATCTGGAAACACCATATATTTT | CASSGTGGSGNTIYF
TRBJ1-5 | TRBV12-3/TRBV12-4 | NA | few | TGTGCCAGCACTCAACAGGGTGCTCGGTCGCGGCCCCAGCATTTT | CASTQQGARSRPQHF
TRBJ1-1 | TRBV7-8 | NA | many | TGTGCCAGCAGCTTAAGAGATAGAACGAACACTGAAGCTTTCTTT | CASSLRDRTNTEAFF
TRBJ1-1 | TRBV11-2 | NA | NA | TGTGCCAGCAGCTTTCGGGGGGTAAACGGGAACACTGAAGCTTTCTTT | CASSFRGVNGNTEAFF
TRBJ2-7 | TRBV6-5 | NA | NA | TGTGCCAGCAGCCCCCGGATTAGCTCCTACGAGCAGTACTTC | CASSPRISSYEQYF
TRBJ1-2 | TRBV2 | TRBD1 | many | TGTGCCTCAGGACAGGGCGAGTATGGCTACACCTTC | CASGQGEYGYTF
TRBJ2-7 | TRBV7-9 | TRBD2 | NA | TGTGCCAGCAGCTCAGCGGGGGGTTACTACGAGCAGTACTTC | CASSSAGGYYEQYF
TRBJ1-2 | TRBV2 | NA | NA | TGTGCCAGCAGCCTGAACAGGGCAGGGGGCTACACCTTC | CASSLNRAGGYTF
TRBJ1-5 | TRBV12-3/TRBV12-4 | NA | few | TGTGCCAGCAGTTTCCGTAGCAATCAGCCCCAGCATTTT | CASSFRSNQPQHF
TRBJ1-5 | TRBV12-3/TRBV12-4 | TRBD1 | many | TGTGCCAGCAGCCACGACAGGGGTGATCAGCCCCAGCATTTT | CASSHDRGDQPQHF
TRBJ1-1 | TRBV19 | NA | NA | TGTGCCAGTAGTTTGGCAATTTTTACCACTGAAGCTTTCTTT | CASSLAIFTTEAFF
TRBJ2-5 | TRBV5-1 | TRBD2 | once | TGCGCCAGCAGCCTGGGCACACTAGCGGAGGAGACCCAGTACTTC | CASSLGTLAEETQYF
TRBJ1-6 | TRBV7-2 | NA | few | TGTGCCAGCAGCTTGAGGTCTGGAGGGATGGGTTCACCCCTCCACTTT | CASSLRSGGMGSPLHF
TRBJ2-7 | TRBV20-1 | NA | many | TGCAGTGCTAGAGATCGGGCGCAGTACTTC | CSARDRAQYF
TRBJ1-3 | TRBV5-1 | NA | NA | TGCGCCAGCAGAGACCCGACGGGAGGAAACACCATATATTTT | CASRDPTGGNTIYF
TRBJ2-5 | TRBV2 | NA | many | TGTGCCAGCAGTAAGACACTACGGTGGTCAGAGACCCAGTACTTC | CASSKTLRWSETQYF
TRBJ1-1 | TRBV6-5 | NA | few | TGTGCCAGCAGTTACGACAGGTACACTGAAGCTTTCTTT | CASSYDRYTEAFF
TRBJ2-7 | TRBV5-1 | NA | few | TGTGCCAGTAGGGAGAGAGGGGGATCCTACGAGCAGTACTTC | CASRERGGSYEQYF
TRBJ1-5 | TRBV7-9 | NA | few | TGTGCCAGCAGTTATACAGGGTCCGGTCAGCCCCAGCATTTT | CASSYTGSGQPQHF
TRBJ1-5 | TRBV10-3 | NA | few | TGTGCCAGCAACGAGCGGAAGCAGCCCCAGCATTTT | CASNERKQPQHF
TRBJ1-2 | TRBV9 | NA | few | TGTGCCAGCAGCGTAGAAAGGAGAGGAGGAGGCTACACCTTC | CASSVERRGGGYTF
TRBJ2-7 | TRBV7-9 | TRBD1 | many | TGTGCCAGCAGCTTAGGGTGGACAGGGGACTACGAGCAGTACTTC | CASSLGWTGDYEQYF
TRBJ2-6 | TRBV6-1 | NA | NA | TGTGCCAGCAAGCCGACAGCGGGCGGCTCTGGGGCCAACGTCCTGACTTTC | CASKPTAGGSGANVLTF
TRBJ1-4 | TRBV9 | TRBD1 | many | TGTGCCAGCAGCGTAGCGGGACAGCGAAATGAAAAACTGTTTTTT | CASSVAGQRNEKLFF
TRBJ2-7 | TRBV9 | TRBD2 | NA | TGTGCCAGCAGCGTACGGGGACTAGCGGGCTTCGACGAGCAGTACTTC | CASSVRGLAGFDEQYF
TRBJ2-5 | TRBV10-3 | NA | NA | TGTGCCACCAGTGATGGACAGAGGGAGGGGCAAGAGACCCAGTACTTC | CATSDGQREGQETQYF
TRBJ2-7 | TRBV4-2 | NA | NA | TGTGTCAGCAGCCAAGTACGGACGTCGCAGTACTTC | CVSSQVRTSQYF
TRBJ1-2 | TRBV7-2 | NA | NA | TGTGCCAGCAGCCGCCCCCGGGGACTAGACTATGGCTACACCTTC | CASSRPRGLDYGYTF